A selection of T cell receptor beta chains follows, all from one sample in a study of naive and memory T cell subsets. TCRdb ran MiXCR on the UMI-ligation and nested PCR reads and lists one entry per CDR3 protein. The sample includes 120,000 or so distinct CDR3 sequences, 30% to 45% of them seen just once. The specimen was central memory CD4+ T cells from blood. These receptors originate from a human donor in good health. Both conserved end residues are part of each CDR3. Each record gives: V gene, D gene, J gene, clone size, CDR3 length, CDR3 DNA, CDR3 protein. A D gene is named only where the DNA matches it firmly. Clone size is shown for a subset of rows, as once, few, many or a class of expanded clone.

v_gene: TRBV28
d_gene: .
j_gene: TRBJ1-1
abundance: .
len: 13
CDR3nt: TGTGCCAGCCGCAGGGGCCTGAACACTGAAGCTTTCTTT
CDR3aa: CASRRGLNTEAFF

v_gene: TRBV28
d_gene: .
j_gene: TRBJ1-5
abundance: .
len: 12
CDR3nt: TGTGCCAGCTGGGAGCCCCAGCAGCCCCAGCATTTT
CDR3aa: CASWEPQQPQHF

v_gene: TRBV27
d_gene: .
j_gene: TRBJ1-5
abundance: few
len: 12
CDR3nt: TGTGCCAGCAGAAGAGGGGGACAGCCCCAGCATTTT
CDR3aa: CASRRGGQPQHF

v_gene: TRBV7-7
d_gene: .
j_gene: TRBJ2-2
abundance: few
len: 16
CDR3nt: TGTGCTACCTCCCCCTCCGGCAGGGCGAACACCGGGGAGCTGTTTTTT
CDR3aa: CATSPSGRANTGELFF

v_gene: TRBV6-1
d_gene: TRBD1
j_gene: TRBJ2-7
abundance: many
len: 14
CDR3nt: TGTGCCAGCAGTTTTGGACAGGGGGACTACGAGCAGTACTTC
CDR3aa: CASSFGQGDYEQYF

v_gene: TRBV20-1
d_gene: TRBD1
j_gene: TRBJ2-2
abundance: many
len: 14
CDR3nt: TGCAGTGCTAGAGACACAGGGGTGGCCGGGGAGCTGTTTTTT
CDR3aa: CSARDTGVAGELFF

v_gene: TRBV28
d_gene: .
j_gene: TRBJ2-7
abundance: .
len: 14
CDR3nt: TGTGCCAGCAGTTTAGGTACGCCATATGGGGAGCAGTACTTC
CDR3aa: CASSLGTPYGEQYF

v_gene: TRBV11-2
d_gene: TRBD1
j_gene: TRBJ2-5
abundance: .
len: 15
CDR3nt: TGTGCCAGCAGCCGGGGACAGGTTAGCCAAGAGACCCAGTACTTC
CDR3aa: CASSRGQVSQETQYF

v_gene: TRBV18
d_gene: TRBD1
j_gene: TRBJ1-1
abundance: few
len: 16
CDR3nt: TGTGCCAGCTCACCACCGAAGGGACAGATGAACACTGAAGCTTTCTTT
CDR3aa: CASSPPKGQMNTEAFF

v_gene: TRBV7-3
d_gene: .
j_gene: TRBJ2-1
abundance: .
len: 11
CDR3nt: TGTGCCAGCAGCAAAGGCCATGAGCAGTTCTTC
CDR3aa: CASSKGHEQFF

v_gene: TRBV6-1
d_gene: .
j_gene: TRBJ1-1
abundance: .
len: 14
CDR3nt: TGTGCCAGCAGTGAATCGGGTCGAGGCTCTGAAGCTTTCTTT
CDR3aa: CASSESGRGSEAFF

v_gene: TRBV11-2
d_gene: .
j_gene: TRBJ2-1
abundance: .
len: 16
CDR3nt: TGTGCCAGCAGCCTGTATGGAGGGACAGCCTTAGAGGAGCAGTTCTTC
CDR3aa: CASSLYGGTALEEQFF

v_gene: TRBV28
d_gene: TRBD1
j_gene: TRBJ2-3
abundance: .
len: 15
CDR3nt: TGTGCCAGCAGTCGTCCCGGGACAGGGACAGATACGCAGTATTTT
CDR3aa: CASSRPGTGTDTQYF

v_gene: TRBV28
d_gene: .
j_gene: TRBJ1-5
abundance: few
len: 15
CDR3nt: TGTGCCAGCAGCGCGTTCGGCAGGGGTCGCCAGCCCCAGCATTTT
CDR3aa: CASSAFGRGRQPQHF

v_gene: TRBV10-3
d_gene: TRBD1
j_gene: TRBJ2-3
abundance: .
len: 15
CDR3nt: TGTGCCATCAGTGGCGGGACAGGGTATACAGATACGCAGTATTTT
CDR3aa: CAISGGTGYTDTQYF

v_gene: TRBV7-9
d_gene: .
j_gene: TRBJ2-1
abundance: few
len: 16
CDR3nt: TGTGCCAGCAGTTGGCAGTCAGGCATCTGGGGCAATGAGCAGTTCTTC
CDR3aa: CASSWQSGIWGNEQFF

v_gene: TRBV5-1
d_gene: TRBD2
j_gene: TRBJ2-3
abundance: few
len: 14
CDR3nt: TGCGCCAGTAAAGCGGGATCTGACACAGATACGCAGTATTTT
CDR3aa: CASKAGSDTDTQYF

v_gene: TRBV28
d_gene: TRBD2
j_gene: TRBJ2-1
abundance: once
len: 12
CDR3nt: TGTGCCAGCAGTTTCAATCGGCGGGGGGAGTTCTTC
CDR3aa: CASSFNRRGEFF